This TCR beta chain was sequenced during a study of CD8 T cells in Susac syndrome. Germline V gene lookup returns CDR1 GTSNPN and CDR2 SVGIG (reference sequence). V shed 0 bases and J shed 5 bases, with 7 bases lying between them. This CDR3 spans 12 amino acids. Reverse transcription used about 0.45 to 1 ug RNA and random hexamers. It was immunoSEQ multiplex PCR that amplified TCR beta CDR3 across 54 Vbeta and 13 Jbeta. MiXCR, run by TCRdb on the immunoSEQ multiplex PCR reads, gives a single entry per CDR3 protein. The repertoire includes 150,000 or so distinct CDR3 sequences, around 90% of them detected once, and 0.065% to 0.085% sits in the top ten. From blood CD8+ and CD4+ T cells, the TCR beta chain was sequenced. Negative isolation was used for CD8+ and CD4+ T cells, and FACS enrichment was applied to TEMRA cells.

Specimen: CD4+ T cells from PBMCs. This clonotype was sampled from a human donor in good health. The chain carries TRBV30 and TRBJ1-1; D gene uncertain. The CDR3 bases are TGTGCCTGGAGTGTACTGGGGACTGAAGCTTTCTTT. As protein: CAWSVLGTEAFF. Full variable domain (missing parts from reference TRBV30 and TRBJ1-1): SQTIHQWPATLVQPVGSPLSLECTVEGTSNPNLYWYRQAAGRGLQLLFYSVGIGQISSEVPQNLSASRPQDRQFILSSKKLLLSDSGFYLCAWSVLGTEAFFGQGTRLTVV.